Given below is one T cell receptor (beta chain) in context. This entry is derived from a study of blood T cell repertoires in COVID-19. Study context: The United States, Italy and Spain supplied acute and convalescent COVID-19 samples. Sources were T cells, B-cell-depleted T cells, or PBMCs; the material itself was cDNA or gDNA.

Per the original methods: Estimation of nucleated cell counts relied on the amplification of reference gene primers. Clones were sequenced by immunoSEQ multiplex PCR, and TCRdb holds only the in-frame ones, with some missing. V and J calls plus clone size are reproduced from that table; the DNA served to infer D and trimming. The sample records some 130,000 clones, 86% being singletons. Germline CDR1 reads SGHRS; CDR2 reads YFSETQ. Unmatched junction bases numbered 11, after V lost 3 bases and J lost 5 bases. The CDR3 covers 16 residues. The V and J genes are TRBV5-1 and TRBJ2-5; 9 nucleotides align to TRBD1. The receptor comes from a woman aged 70-85 years with COVID-19, enrolled during active disease. Material for sequencing was peripheral blood. CDR3 DNA: TGCGCCAGCAGCTCGGCACGACAGGGGGTAGGGGAGACCCAGTACTTC. Translating it yields CASSSARQGVGETQYF.